This TCR beta chain was sequenced for a study of identical twins. A single record per CDR3 protein comes from TCRdb applying MiXCR to the 5' RACE reads. The data hold under 900,000 distinct CDR3 sequences, with 18% observed a single time. Note on this clonotype: The antigen is unknown.

Per the germline V gene, CDR1 is DFQATT and CDR2 is SNEGSKA (reference sequence). The V segment lost 6 bases and the J segment 9 bases; nucleotides outside the gene matches: 7. The CDR3 sequence is 14 residues long. Study-wide findings and caveats: In zero-insertion analyses, partial confounding could arise from invariant MAIT and iNKT cells.

This sample was shared with a second study, whose subject was T cells expressing NK-cell markers. That work adds: It was sorted CD3+CD56-NKG2C+, CD3+CD56+NKG2C- and CD3+CD56+NKG2C+ T cells that provided the TCR beta repertoires. Out of eight donors sequenced, seven tested HCMV-seropositive and the remaining one seronegative. Among several donors, these clonotypes also ranked first in the CD3+CD56-NKG2C+ fraction.

The sample comprised PBMCs. The sequence was collected from a woman aged 18-35 years in good health. The V call is TRBV20-1, the J call TRBJ2-1, with 14 bases that match TRBD2. The CDR3 DNA reads TGCAGTGCCACTGGGACTAGCGGGAGCACTGAGCAGTTCTTC. Its protein is CSATGTSGSTEQFF.